Listed below are T cell receptor beta chains from one sample, sequenced in a study of a mutant IDH1 vaccine in newly diagnosed glioma. Sequencing used immunoSEQ multiplex PCR; TCRdb keeps in-frame clones, though not all of them. The sample holds about 51,000 clones, over 65% seen once. Specimen: PBMCs, collected from a glioma patient treated with radiotherapy, temozolomide or both. The source of these receptors is a woman aged 40 to 50 with glioma. Both conserved end residues are part of each CDR3. A D gene is named only where the DNA matches it firmly. Size values are once, few and many counts, or a class for expanded clones, and some rows have none.

abundance | j_gene | v_gene | d_gene | CDR3nt | CDR3aa
few | TRBJ1-6 | TRBV7-9 | TRBD1 | TGTGCCACCACAGGGGTCCAGGGTTCACCCCTCCACTTT | CATTGVQGSPLHF
. | TRBJ2-2 | TRBV7-2 | TRBD1 | TGTGCCAGCAGCCGAGACAGGGTTCCCGGGGAGCTGTTTTTT | CASSRDRVPGELFF
. | TRBJ2-3 | TRBV5-7 | . | TGTGCCAGTGCCAGACCGCCCACACGTGCTAGCACAGATACGCAGTATTTT | CASARPPTRASTDTQYF
. | TRBJ2-7 | TRBV30 | . | TGTGCCTGGAGACCCCCGCACGGCTCCTACGAGCAGTACTTC | CAWRPPHGSYEQYF
. | TRBJ1-1 | TRBV18 | . | TGTGCCAGCTCAACGGCCCAGACGACGAACACTGAAGCTTTCTTT | CASSTAQTTNTEAFF
. | TRBJ2-5 | TRBV5-4 | TRBD2 | TGTGCCAGCAGAGCGGGGCCCCCCCAGGAGACCCAGTACTTC | CASRAGPPQETQYF
. | TRBJ2-5 | TRBV5-1 | . | TGCGCCAGCAACAAGGACGGATCCGGGGGTGTACAGGAGACCCAGTACTTC | CASNKDGSGGVQETQYF
. | TRBJ2-3 | TRBV9 | . | TGTGCCAGCAGCGTAGGTCTGGCGGGGGCCGGGGAAGATACGCAGTATTTT | CASSVGLAGAGEDTQYF
. | TRBJ2-1 | TRBV6-6 | . | TGTGCCAGCAGTTATGGCGGGGTCTACAATGAGCAGTTCTTC | CASSYGGVYNEQFF
few | TRBJ2-5 | TRBV27 | . | TGTGCCAGGAGTTCCTGCTACGTACCGTACCAAGAGACCCAGTACTTC | CARSSCYVPYQETQYF
. | TRBJ2-7 | TRBV6-1 | TRBD1 | TGTGCCACCGGATTGACAGGGGACGAGCAGTACTTC | CATGLTGDEQYF
. | TRBJ1-3 | TRBV5-1 | . | TGTGCCAGCAGGGTTTCGGGGTCTGGAAACACCATATATTTT | CASRVSGSGNTIYF
few | TRBJ1-4 | TRBV2 | . | TGTGCCAGCAGTGAAGCCGACCGTTCTAATGAAAAACTGTTTTTT | CASSEADRSNEKLFF
. | TRBJ2-7 | TRBV5-1 | . | TGCGCCAGCAGCCTATGGGACACTTCCTACGAGCAGTACTTC | CASSLWDTSYEQYF
. | TRBJ1-5 | TRBV7-2 | . | TGTGCCAGCACCTTCCCGGGGGGGCCCCAGCATTTT | CASTFPGGPQHF
. | TRBJ2-1 | TRBV4-3 | . | TGCGCCAGCAGCTCTACGGGACAGGGTGGTCTAGCGGGGCTGGGGGAGCAGTTCTTC | CASSSTGQGGLAGLGEQFF